The clone carrying this T cell receptor beta chain showed up just once. Its specificity is not known. This CDR3 has 14 amino acids. The germline CDR1 and CDR2 sequences are SEHNR and FQNEAQ (reference sequence). V was clipped by 0 bases and J by 9 bases, with 14 bases between them. Method: immunoSEQ multiplex PCR; TCRdb's copy keeps in-frame clones and lacks some. The data hold 78,000 or so clones, with around 91% observed a single time. Pre-surgery treatment included at least one anti-epileptic drug. This entry belongs to a study of brain T cells in children with intractable seizures. Study-wide findings and caveats: Patients' HCMV serostatus was unknown; virus specificity rests on CDR3 similarity alone.

The TCR comes from a girl aged 2 to 10 with Rasmussen encephalitis and intractable seizures. The sample here was peripheral blood, taken at surgery. The rearrangement uses TRBV7-9 and TRBJ2-5; no firm D call. The CDR3 DNA is TGTGCCAGCAGCTTAGCGGCTGGTGCTTGGGCCCAGTACTTC. Amino acids: CASSLAAGAWAQYF.